Below are 28 T cell receptor beta chains sequenced from a single sample in a study of CD8 T cells in ankylosing spondylitis. TCRdb re-called the 5' RACE reads through MiXCR, storing one row per CDR3 protein. The sample lists about 360,000 distinct CDR3 sequences, 20% to 25% seen once, with less than 15% in the top ten. Sequences were obtained from blood, either unsorted or a sorted T cell fraction (not recorded which). These receptors came from a male donor with ankylosing spondylitis or in good health (not recorded which).

The chain combines TRBV30 with TRBJ2-1, with TRBD1 matching over 12 bases. Trimming at V came to 2 bases and at J to 10 bases, leaving 12 bases not matched to a gene. CDR3 size: 16 residues. Germline-derived CDR1 and CDR2 are GTSNPN and SVGIG (reference sequence). The CDR3 loop is CAWSLPSGQGATEQFF. CDR3 sequence (DNA): TGTGCCTGGAGTCTACCCTCGGGACAGGGGGCCACCGAGCAGTTCTTC.

V gene TRBV20-1 combines with J gene TRBJ2-7, with 9 bases fitting TRBD1. The ends lost 2 bases at V and 0 bases at J; junction bases unmatched: 2. The CDR3 extends over 14 amino acids. CDR1 and CDR2 from the germline V gene are DFQATT and SNEGSKA (reference sequence). CDR3 DNA sequence: TGCAGTGCTAGATCGGGACAGGGCTCCTACGAGCAGTACTTC. It translates to CSARSGQGSYEQYF.

Only a few counts were recorded for this clonotype. The CDR3: CASSFSVAGANVLTF. The DNA of the CDR3 is TGCGCCAGCAGCTTTTCAGTGGCCGGGGCCAACGTCCTGACTTTC. The rearrangement uses TRBV5-1 and TRBJ2-6, with D uncertain. Germline lookup yields CDR1 SGHRS and CDR2 YFSETQ. Trimming removed 2 bases at V and 4 bases at J, with 10 bases between. The CDR3 covers 15 residues. Supplemented by reference TRBV5-1 and TRBJ2-6, the full variable domain reads KAGVTQTPRYLIKTRGQQVTLSCSPISGHRSVSWYQQTPGQGLQFLFEYFSETQRNKGNFPGRFSGRQFSNSRSEMNVSTLELGDSALYLCASSFSVAGANVLTFGAGSRLTVL.

This clonotype showed up just a few times. The chain is built from TRBV29-1 and TRBJ2-1; 8 bases match TRBD2. The length of the CDR3 is 16 residues. In germline, CDR1 is SQVTM, CDR2 ANQGSEA. V lost 0 bases and J lost 6; bases outside the gene matches: 10. The CDR3 DNA reads as TGCAGCGTTGAAGATCCGTTGCGGGGGGCCCGCAATGAGCAGTTCTTC. Translation: CSVEDPLRGARNEQFF.

V and J are TRBV6-1 and TRBJ2-7; 8 bases line up with TRBD1. Germline lookup yields CDR1 MNHNS and CDR2 SASEGT. CDR3 size: 15 residues. After removal of 4 bases from V and 4 bases from J, the junction contained 9 bases not matched to a gene. The CDR3 sequence is CASSASWTGRYEQYF. For the CDR3, the DNA is TGTGCCAGCAGTGCTTCCTGGACAGGGCGGTACGAGCAGTACTTC.

This clonotype was recorded only once. The CDR3 spells CASSLWDLEDTQYF. In DNA, the CDR3 is TGTGCCAGCAGCCTATGGGACTTGGAGGATACGCAGTATTTT. This chain links TRBV13 with TRBJ2-3; D is perhaps TRBD2 (6 bases). V was trimmed by 5 bases and J by 6 bases, leaving 15 bases between them. Germline CDR1 PRHDT, CDR2 FYEKMQ (reference sequence). The CDR3 length is 14 residues.

The rearrangement joins TRBV9 to TRBJ1-1; no clear D. The CDR3 contains 14 residues. CDR1 SGDLS and CDR2 YYNGEE come from the germline V gene. The ends were cut back, 0 bases at V and 8 bases at J, with 14 bases in the middle. CDR3 region: CASSVERYPLEAFF. The CDR3 nucleotides are TGTGCCAGCAGCGTAGAGAGGTATCCGTTAGAAGCTTTCTTT.

V gene TRBV20-1 combines with J gene TRBJ2-5; maybe TRBD2 (5 bases). Germline CDR1 and CDR2: DFQATT and SNEGSKA (reference sequence). This CDR3 is built from 12 residues. Trimming cost V 6 bases and J 3 bases, with 11 bases left between them. The CDR3 DNA reads as TGCAGTGCCAGACGGGGAAAAGAGACCCAGTACTTC. This sequence encodes CSARRGKETQYF.

This clonotype has just a few counts. Here the CDR3 DNA reads TGTGCCAGCAGCGACGAGTTTGGCAATCAGCCCCAGCATTTT. Its protein product is CASSDEFGNQPQHF. The chain combines TRBV2 with TRBJ1-5, with D uncertain. The CDR3 spans 14 residues. Germline values: CDR1 SNHLY, CDR2 FYNNEI. V was trimmed by 6 bases and J by 2 bases, leaving 11 bases between them.

The DNA for the CDR3 is TGCAGCGCCATGTGGCTGAACACTGAAGCTTTCTTT. It is translated as CSAMWLNTEAFF. This chain connects TRBV29-1 to TRBJ1-1, with D unresolved. Germline loops: CDR1 SQVTM, CDR2 ANQGSEA. The CDR3 totals 12 residues. The V end was cut by 7 bases, the J end by 0 bases, with 9 bases between.

This clonotype has just a few counts. The chain employs TRBV9 and TRBJ1-1, with D possibly matching TRBD1 (5 bases). The CDR3 loop spans 13 amino acids. Germline assignment: CDR1 SGDLS and CDR2 YYNGEE. V was pared by 5 bases and J by 4 bases, with 12 bases between. CDR3 DNA: TGTGCCAGCAGTGTGGGGAGGGGCACTGAAGCTTTCTTT. It translates to CASSVGRGTEAFF.

The chain joins TRBV2 to TRBJ1-1, with a possible D match to TRBD1 (5 bases). Germline CDR1 is SNHLY and CDR2 is FYNNEI. This CDR3 comprises 13 residues. The V and J ends lost 3 bases and 4 bases respectively, with 9 bases between them. CDR3 in amino acids: CASSDSGGTEAFF. CDR3 nucleotide sequence: TGTGCCAGCAGTGATTCCGGGGGCACTGAAGCTTTCTTT. Variable domain in full (rest from reference TRBV2 and TRBJ1-1): EPEVTQTPSHQVTQMGQEVILRCVPISNHLYFYWYRQILGQKVEFLVSFYNNEISEKSEIFDDQFSVERPDGSNFTLKIRSTKLEDSAMYFCASSDSGGTEAFFGQGTRLTVV.

The gene calls are TRBV9 and TRBJ2-7, with TRBD1 matching 9 bases. The ends lost 3 bases at V and 7 bases at J; junction bases unmatched: 11. The CDR3 is 15 amino acids. Germline V gene lookup returns CDR1 SGDLS and CDR2 YYNGEE. This CDR3 reads CASSAEDRGWGEQYF. DNA of the CDR3: TGTGCCAGCAGCGCCGAGGACAGGGGTTGGGGGGAGCAGTACTTC.

This clonotype was detected a few times. The gene calls are TRBV15 and TRBJ2-1; D might be TRBD2 (5 bases). Trimming left V 3 bases short and J 0 bases short, with 12 bases between. The CDR3 covers 16 residues. Per germline, CDR1 LNHNV and CDR2 YYDKDF (reference sequence). The CDR3 DNA reads TGTGCCACCAGCAGCAAGCGGCCGAGCTCCTACAATGAGCAGTTCTTC. Translating gives CATSSKRPSSYNEQFF.

This clonotype is medium-sized. V usage is TRBV7-6 and J usage is TRBJ2-1; D is perhaps TRBD1 or TRBD2 (7 bases each). The CDR3 is 15 residues long. V dropped 2 bases and J dropped 8 bases, with 16 bases sitting between them. The V gene's germline CDR1 is SGHVS and CDR2 FNYEAQ. CDR3 region: CASSLSRGGRHEQFF. CDR3 DNA: TGTGCCAGCAGCTTAAGCAGGGGGGGCCGTCATGAGCAGTTCTTC.

There are a few counts of this clonotype. This chain connects TRBV12-3 or TRBV12-4 to TRBJ2-7; D is uncertain. V was shortened by 3 bases and J by 2 bases, with 8 bases between the two germline ends. This CDR3 has 13 amino acids. The chain's CDR3 is CASSFGLTYEQYF. The CDR3 nucleotides are TGTGCCAGCAGTTTTGGGCTGACCTACGAGCAGTACTTC.

This clonotype showed up just a few times. The chain is built from TRBV29-1 and TRBJ2-3; 12 nucleotides agree with TRBD1. With V trimmed by 6 bases and J by 5 bases, 6 bases remained unmatched. The germline gives CDR1 SQVTM, CDR2 ANQGSEA. This CDR3 spans 14 amino acids. The DNA for the CDR3 is TGCAGCGTAGCGGGACAGGGGGCTGGAGATACGCAGTATTTT. Its protein is CSVAGQGAGDTQYF.

This chain connects TRBV7-6 to TRBJ1-2; TRBD1 agrees at 8 bases. This CDR3 is 15 amino acids long. Losses at the gene ends were 4 bases for V and 5 bases for J; bases not matched to a gene: 9. Germline loops: CDR1 SGHVS, CDR2 FNYEAQ. The CDR3 DNA follows: TGTGCCAGCAGCTCCAGACAGGGGTTGGATTATGGCTACACCTTC. Its protein product is CASSSRQGLDYGYTF.

The table lists this clonotype with a few counts. The CDR3 loop reads CASSLAQGSFYEQYF. CDR3 nucleotides: TGTGCCAGCAGCTTAGCGCAAGGTAGCTTCTACGAGCAGTACTTC. This rearrangement joins TRBV7-9 to TRBJ2-7; D not resolved. Germline V gives CDR1 SEHNR, CDR2 FQNEAQ (reference sequence). Trimming removed 0 bases at V and 3 bases at J, with 12 bases between. The CDR3 contains 15 residues.

Ten or more counts support this clonotype. The rearrangement links TRBV6-4 to TRBJ2-3; 9 positions match TRBD2. Germline assignment: CDR1 MRHNA and CDR2 SNTAGT. The CDR3 loop spans 14 amino acids. The junction had 2 bases not matched to a gene; V was cut back by 3 bases and J by 4 bases. This chain's CDR3 is CASSERGGSDTQYF. CDR3 coding DNA: TGTGCCAGCAGTGAGCGGGGGGGCTCAGATACGCAGTATTTT.

The V and J genes are TRBV12-5 and TRBJ2-7; D is undetermined. Looked up from germline, CDR1 is LGHNT and CDR2 is FRNRAP. This CDR3 is 16 amino acids long. V was shortened by 1 base and J by 0 bases, with 13 bases between the two germline ends. CDR3: CASGLGGPERSYEQYF. DNA for the CDR3: TGTGCTAGTGGTTTGGGCGGCCCAGAGCGCTCCTACGAGCAGTACTTC.

The V call is TRBV10-2, the J call TRBJ2-7; D gene uncertain. CDR1 is WSHSY and CDR2 is SAAADI in the germline V gene. V was trimmed by 10 bases and J by 1 base, leaving 11 bases between them. The CDR3 has 12 residues. Written as DNA, the CDR3 is TGCGCCACCGCAGGTTATTCCTACGAGCAGTACTTC. Encoded protein: CATAGYSYEQYF.

The V call is TRBV7-6, the J call TRBJ1-2; perhaps TRBD1 as D (5 bases). Trimming stripped 0 bases from V and 0 bases from J, with 11 bases between. Per the germline V gene, CDR1 is SGHVS and CDR2 is FNYEAQ. The CDR3 is 16 residues long. The CDR3 protein is CASSLAGVGANYGYTF. CDR3 DNA: TGTGCCAGCAGCTTAGCCGGAGTAGGGGCTAACTATGGCTACACCTTC.

This clonotype showed up just a few times. The J gene is TRBJ2-5, the V gene TRBV27; possible D gene TRBD2, 6 bases. Trimming stripped 3 bases from V and 5 bases from J, with 19 bases between. CDR3 size: 16 residues. Germline CDR1 and CDR2: MNHEY and SMNVEV (reference sequence). CDR3 residues: CASSFRAGPGRETQYF. The CDR3, as DNA: TGTGCCAGCAGTTTCCGGGCAGGGCCGGGGAGGGAGACCCAGTACTTC.

This clonotype came up a few times. The V call is TRBV7-9, the J call TRBJ2-7; 8 nucleotides agree with TRBD2. This CDR3 has 15 residues. The ends lost 5 bases at V and 2 bases at J; junction bases unmatched: 8. Germline values: CDR1 SEHNR, CDR2 FQNEAQ (reference sequence). CDR3 nucleotide sequence: TGTGCCAGCAGCACTCCTGCGGGGGGAACCTACGAGCAGTACTTC. Its protein is CASSTPAGGTYEQYF.

The chain uses TRBV7-9 and TRBJ1-1; tentative D call: TRBD1 (5 bases). The CDR3 consists of 12 residues. V was clipped by 6 bases and J by 6 bases, with 11 bases between them. The V gene's germline CDR1 is SEHNR and CDR2 FQNEAQ (reference sequence). The CDR3 sequence: CASRSGDPEAFF. CDR3 nucleotides: TGTGCCAGCAGATCGGGGGATCCTGAAGCTTTCTTT.

This sequence joins TRBV27 and TRBJ2-5; D is tentatively TRBD1 or TRBD2 (5 bases each). In germline, CDR1 is MNHEY, CDR2 SMNVEV (reference sequence). Trimming stripped 5 bases from V and 1 base from J, with 14 bases between. The length of the CDR3 is 15 residues. The CDR3 DNA sequence: TGTGCCAGCAGTCCCAGGGAGACACCCCAAGAGACCCAGTACTTC. Its protein is CASSPRETPQETQYF.

This clonotype occurred a few times. The chain combines TRBV7-9 with TRBJ2-2; D is possibly TRBD2 (5 bases). Germline CDR1 SEHNR, CDR2 FQNEAQ (reference sequence). The CDR3 is made up of 14 amino acids. V dropped 5 bases and J dropped 1 base, with 8 bases sitting between them. CDR3 in amino acids: CASSDYRNTGELFF. The CDR3 DNA is TGTGCCAGCAGCGACTACAGGAACACCGGGGAGCTGTTTTTT.